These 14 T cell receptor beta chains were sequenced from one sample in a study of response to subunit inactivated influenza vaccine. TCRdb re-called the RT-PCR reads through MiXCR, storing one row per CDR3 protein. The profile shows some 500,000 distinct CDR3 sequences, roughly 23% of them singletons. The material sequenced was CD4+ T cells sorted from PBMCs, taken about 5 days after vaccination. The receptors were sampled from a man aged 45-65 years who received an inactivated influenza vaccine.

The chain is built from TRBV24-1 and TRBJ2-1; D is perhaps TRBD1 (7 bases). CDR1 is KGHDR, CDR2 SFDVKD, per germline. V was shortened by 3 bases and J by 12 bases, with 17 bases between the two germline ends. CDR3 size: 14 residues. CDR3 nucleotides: TGTGCCACCAGTGATGCGGGACAGAGCTTGGGGCAGTTCTTC. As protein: CATSDAGQSLGQFF.

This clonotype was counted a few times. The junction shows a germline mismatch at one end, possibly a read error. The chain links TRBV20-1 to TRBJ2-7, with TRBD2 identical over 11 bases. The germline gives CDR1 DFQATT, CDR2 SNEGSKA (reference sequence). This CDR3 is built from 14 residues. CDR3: CSARGSGRAYEQYF. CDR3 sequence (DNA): TGCAGTGCAAGAGGTAGCGGGAGGGCCTACGAGCAGTACTTC.

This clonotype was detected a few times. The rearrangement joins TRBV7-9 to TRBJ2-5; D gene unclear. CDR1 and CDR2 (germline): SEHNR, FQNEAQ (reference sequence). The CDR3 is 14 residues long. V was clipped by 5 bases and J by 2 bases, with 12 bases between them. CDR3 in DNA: TGTGCCAGCAGCGTAGGACGGTTTCAAGAGACCCAGTACTTC. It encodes CASSVGRFQETQYF. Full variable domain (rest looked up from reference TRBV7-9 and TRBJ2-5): DTGVSQNPRHKITKRGQNVTFRCDPISEHNRLYWYRQTLGQGPEFLTYFQNEAQLEKSRLLSDRFSAERPKGSFSTLEIQRTEQGDSAMYLCASSVGRFQETQYFGPGTRLLVL.

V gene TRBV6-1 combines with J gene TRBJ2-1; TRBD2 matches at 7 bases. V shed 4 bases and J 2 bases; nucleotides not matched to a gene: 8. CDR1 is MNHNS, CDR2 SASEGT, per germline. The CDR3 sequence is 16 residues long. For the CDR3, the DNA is TGTGCCAGCAGTGGACCGACGGGGGGAACCTACAATGAGCAGTTCTTC. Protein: CASSGPTGGTYNEQFF.

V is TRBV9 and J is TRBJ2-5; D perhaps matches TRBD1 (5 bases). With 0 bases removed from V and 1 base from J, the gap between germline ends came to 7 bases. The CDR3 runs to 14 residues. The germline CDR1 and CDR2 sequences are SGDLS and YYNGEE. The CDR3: CASSVEGLQETQYF. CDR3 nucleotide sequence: TGTGCCAGCAGCGTAGAGGGGCTCCAAGAGACCCAGTACTTC.

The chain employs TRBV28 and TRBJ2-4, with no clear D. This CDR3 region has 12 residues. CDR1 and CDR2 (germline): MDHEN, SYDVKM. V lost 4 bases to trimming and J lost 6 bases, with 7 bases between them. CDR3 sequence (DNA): TGTGCCAGCAGTTCCGGAAGAAACATTCAGTACTTC. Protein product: CASSSGRNIQYF.

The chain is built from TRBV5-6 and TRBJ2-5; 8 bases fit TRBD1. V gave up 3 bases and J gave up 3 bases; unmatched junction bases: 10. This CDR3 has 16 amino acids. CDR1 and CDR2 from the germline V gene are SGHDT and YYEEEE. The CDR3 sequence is CASSWQGARLEETQYF. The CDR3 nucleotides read TGTGCCAGCAGCTGGCAGGGGGCTCGGTTGGAAGAGACCCAGTACTTC.

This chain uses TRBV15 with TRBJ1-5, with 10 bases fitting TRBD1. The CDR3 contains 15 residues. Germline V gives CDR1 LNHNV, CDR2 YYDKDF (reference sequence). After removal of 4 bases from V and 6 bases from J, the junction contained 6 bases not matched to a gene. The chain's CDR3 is CATSTGQGFSQPQHF. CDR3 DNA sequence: TGTGCCACCAGCACGGGACAGGGGTTCAGTCAGCCCCAGCATTTT.

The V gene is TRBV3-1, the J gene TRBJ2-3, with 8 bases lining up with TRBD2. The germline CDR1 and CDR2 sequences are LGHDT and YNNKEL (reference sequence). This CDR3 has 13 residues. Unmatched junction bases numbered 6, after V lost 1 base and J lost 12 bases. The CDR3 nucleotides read TGTGCCAGCAGCCAAGTGGTTAGCGGGATCCAGTATTTT. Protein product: CASSQVVSGIQYF.

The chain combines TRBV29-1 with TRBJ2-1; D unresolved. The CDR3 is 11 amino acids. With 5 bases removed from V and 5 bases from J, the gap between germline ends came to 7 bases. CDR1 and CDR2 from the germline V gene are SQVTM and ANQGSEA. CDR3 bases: TGCAGCGTTAAAACTAACAATGAGCAGTTCTTC. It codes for CSVKTNNEQFF.

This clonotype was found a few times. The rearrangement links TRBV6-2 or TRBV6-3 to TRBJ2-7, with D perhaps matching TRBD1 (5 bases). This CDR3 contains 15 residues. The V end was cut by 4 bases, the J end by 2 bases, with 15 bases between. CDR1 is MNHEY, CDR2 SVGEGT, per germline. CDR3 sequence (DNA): TGTGCCAGCAGTTCCGACAGCTCTCCAGCCTACGAGCAGTACTTC. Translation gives CASSSDSSPAYEQYF.

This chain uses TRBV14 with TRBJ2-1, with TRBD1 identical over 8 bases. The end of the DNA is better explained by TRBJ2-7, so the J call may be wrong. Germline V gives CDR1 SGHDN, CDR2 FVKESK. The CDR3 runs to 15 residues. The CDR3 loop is CASSRDRGTYNEQYF. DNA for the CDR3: TGTGCCAGCAGCAGAGACAGGGGAACCTACAATGAGCAGTACTTC.

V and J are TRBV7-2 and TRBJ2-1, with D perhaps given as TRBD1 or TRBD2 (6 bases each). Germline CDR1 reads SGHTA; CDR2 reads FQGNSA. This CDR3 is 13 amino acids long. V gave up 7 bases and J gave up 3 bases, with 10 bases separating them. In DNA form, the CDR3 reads TGTGCCAGCACCGGGGGCAGCTACAATGAGCAGTTCTTC. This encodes CASTGGSYNEQFF.

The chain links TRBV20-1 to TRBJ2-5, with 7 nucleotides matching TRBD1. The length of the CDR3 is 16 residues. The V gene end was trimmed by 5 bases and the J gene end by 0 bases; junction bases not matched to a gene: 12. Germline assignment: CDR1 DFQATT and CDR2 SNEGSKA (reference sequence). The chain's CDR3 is CSAYPRNRGDQETQYF. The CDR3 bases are TGCAGTGCTTATCCCCGGAACAGGGGCGACCAAGAGACCCAGTACTTC.